Below, one T cell receptor beta chain is given with its context. This entry belongs to a study of post-analysis software for immune sequencing data. Study summary: As for disease course, relapsing-remitting, secondary progressive and progressive-relapsing multiple sclerosis were all included.

Germline V lookup: CDR1 MDHEN, CDR2 SYDVKM. V trimming: 8 bases; J trimming: 7 bases; junction bases outside the gene matches: 6. The CDR3 covers 13 residues. Unique molecular identifiers were present in the TCR beta cDNA libraries. TCRdb ran MiXCR on the PCR reads and lists one entry per CDR3 protein. The table lists 150,000 to 200,000 distinct CDR3 sequences, 30% to 45% of them singletons. The receptor comes from a girl aged 5-17 years with multiple sclerosis. The rearrangement links TRBV28 to TRBJ2-1; the match to TRBD2 covers 9 bases. The specimen was blood, collected after autologous hematopoietic stem cell transplantation. CDR3 bases: TGTGCCAGCCACGGCGGGAGGGTAAATGAGCAGTTCTTC. Its protein is CASHGGRVNEQFF.